The present T cell receptor beta chain was sequenced within a study of T-cell memory formation after mild COVID-19. Study-level background: For the most part, TCR clusters were specific to one donor.

Using its own MiXCR run on the 5' RACE reads, TCRdb lists one record per CDR3 protein. Altogether under 300,000 distinct CDR3 sequences are present, roughly 17% being singletons, with the ten largest covering around 3.8%. The CDR3 is made up of 15 amino acids. Trimming cost V 3 bases and J 0 bases, with 9 bases left between them. Germline CDR1 SGHRS, CDR2 YFSETQ. The TCR was taken from a man between 18 and 35 years old who had mild COVID-19 (a few samples of this study predate the infection). Cell type and time point are not known. The V call is TRBV5-1, the J call TRBJ2-2, with D possibly matching TRBD2 (6 bases). The sequenced sample was PBMCs or a T cell subset sorted from them (not recorded which). The CDR3 DNA reads as TGCGCCAGCAGCTCGGGGGACTCGAACACCGGGGAGCTGTTTTTT. Protein product: CASSSGDSNTGELFF.